This TCR beta chain comes out of a study of immune evolution from preneoplasia to lung adenocarcinoma. Study-wide points: Top clone share appeared to fall from AAH through AIS, MIA, adenocarcinoma.

TCRdb keeps only in-frame clones here, not all; method: immunoSEQ multiplex PCR. The sample yields about 7,900 clones, roughly four fifths seen once. As regards this clone: Its target is unknown.

Trimming cost V 4 bases and J 5 bases; bases outside gene matches: 5. Looked up from germline, CDR1 is MNHNS and CDR2 is SASEGT. The CDR3 extends over 14 amino acids. The origin of this receptor is a person between 65 and 79 years old with lung adenocarcinoma. The rearrangement joins TRBV6-1 to TRBJ2-3; TRBD2 agrees at 8 bases. The sample comprised FFPE minimally invasive lung adenocarcinoma tissue. For the CDR3, the DNA is TGTGCCAGCAGTGTGGGACTAGAGGTAGATACGCAGTATTTT. This encodes CASSVGLEVDTQYF.